These 18 T cell receptor beta chains share one sample of origin, sequenced in a study of shared clonotypes between healthy human individuals. As defined, naive CD8 cells were CD45RO-negative and positively selected for CCR7, with terminally differentiated effector memory CD45RA+ cells excluded. Measured with immunoSEQ multiplex PCR; TCRdb has only the in-frame clones, and not every one. Seen here are millions of clones, about 94% observed once, and the top ten hold roughly 1%. Specimen: naive CD8+ T cells sorted from blood. Receptors were obtained from a man in his late teens or twenties in good health.

The chain combines TRBV5-5 with TRBJ2-7; TRBD2 matches 9 bases. The V segment lost 7 bases and the J segment 7 bases; nucleotides outside the gene matches: 15. This CDR3 comprises 15 residues. Germline V gene lookup returns CDR1 SGHKS and CDR2 YYEKEE (reference sequence). DNA for the CDR3: TGTGCCAGCGTCTCGAGCGCGGGAGGGCCTGATGAGCAGTACTTC. Protein: CASVSSAGGPDEQYF.

The CDR3 DNA reads TGTGCCAGCAGCATGCGGGGGCCCTACGAGCAGTACTTC. Its translation is CASSMRGPYEQYF. V gene TRBV7-9 combines with J gene TRBJ2-7; D possibly corresponds to TRBD2 (7 bases). This CDR3 contains 13 residues. Trimming removed 5 bases from V and 2 bases from J, with 10 bases in between. Germline CDR1 and CDR2: SEHNR and FQNEAQ (reference sequence).

This clone came up a few times. The chain links TRBV10-1 to TRBJ2-7, with 9 bases lining up with TRBD1. CDR3 length equals 14 residues. CDR1 is WNHNN, CDR2 SYGVQD, per germline (reference sequence). The V gene end was trimmed by 0 bases and the J gene end by 6 bases; junction bases not matched to a gene: 3. Here the CDR3 reads CASSESQDRGEQYF. The DNA for the CDR3 is TGCGCCAGCAGTGAGTCGCAGGACAGGGGCGAGCAGTACTTC.

The chain links TRBV7-9 to TRBJ1-4, with 9 bases identical to TRBD1. CDR1 is SEHNR, CDR2 FQNEAQ, per germline (reference sequence). J was trimmed by 7 bases and V by 4 bases; bases with no gene match: 10. The CDR3 length is 16 residues. The chain's CDR3 is CASSSTPGQGGEKLFF. CDR3 bases: TGTGCCAGCAGCTCCACCCCGGGACAGGGAGGTGAAAAACTGTTTTTT.

On this clone itself: Sequence at one end of the junction differs from germline and may be a read error. The chain employs TRBV7-7 and TRBJ2-3; D not resolved. CDR3 length equals 13 residues. CDR1 is SSHAT and CDR2 is FNYEAQ in the germline V gene (reference sequence). The CDR3 coding sequence is TGTGCTAGCAGTTCTCACAGCACAGATACGCAGTATTTT. Encoded protein: CASSSHSTDTQYF.

As to this clone: At the DNA level, this CDR3 is encoded by other sequences in the same sample as well. This sequence joins TRBV4-1 and TRBJ2-5; no firm D call. Germline values: CDR1 MGHRA, CDR2 YSYEKL. This CDR3 region has 12 residues. Between the trimmed V and J ends, which lost 4 bases and 5 bases, there was a span of 8 bases. CDR3 region: CASSLVGETQYF. The CDR3 region has the DNA TGCGCCAGCAGCCTCGTTGGGGAGACCCAGTACTTC.

On this clone: Within the sample, other DNA sequences also encode this same CDR3. V is TRBV4-1 and J is TRBJ1-1; D possibly corresponds to TRBD1 (5 bases). This CDR3 is built from 14 residues. CDR1 and CDR2 (germline): MGHRA, YSYEKL. Trimming pared 3 bases from V and 1 base from J, leaving 9 bases between. CDR3: CASSHPTGNTEAFF. The DNA for the CDR3 is TGCGCCAGCAGCCATCCTACAGGGAACACTGAAGCTTTCTTT.

The chain carries TRBV9 and TRBJ1-2, with TRBD1 as a possible D gene (5 bases). Deletions cut 4 bases from V and 6 bases from J, with 13 bases between. The V gene's germline CDR1 is SGDLS and CDR2 YYNGEE. The CDR3 extends over 13 amino acids. In DNA form, the CDR3 reads TGTGCCAGCAGCCCCTCCGGGGCAGATGGCTACACCTTC. Its translation is CASSPSGADGYTF.

This clone was recorded a few times. The CDR3: CASSEQGANSPLHF. Here the CDR3 DNA reads TGTGCCAGCAGCGAGCAGGGTGCCAATTCACCCCTCCACTTT. The chain joins TRBV13 to TRBJ1-6, with TRBD1 as a possible D gene (5 bases). The germline V and J ends were trimmed by 5 bases and 7 bases, with 12 bases remaining between them. This CDR3 spans 14 amino acids. Germline CDR1 and CDR2: PRHDT and FYEKMQ (reference sequence). The full variable domain, its missing parts supplied by reference TRBV13 and TRBJ1-6, is AAGVIQSPRHLIKEKRETATLKCYPIPRHDTVYWYQQGPGQDPQFLISFYEKMQSDKGSIPDRFSAQQFSDYHSELNMSSLELGDSALYFCASSEQGANSPLHFGNGTRLTVT.

The chain carries TRBV5-1 and TRBJ1-6; D uncertain. CDR3 length: 13 amino acids. The V end was cut by 0 bases, the J end by 10 bases, with 8 bases between. From germline, CDR1 is SGHRS and CDR2 YFSETQ. The CDR3 here is CASSLEGYSPLHF. In DNA, the CDR3 is TGCGCCAGCAGCTTGGAAGGGTACTCACCCCTCCACTTT. The variable domain in full, completed from reference TRBV5-1 and TRBJ1-6, reads KAGVTQTPRYLIKTRGQQVTLSCSPISGHRSVSWYQQTPGQGLQFLFEYFSETQRNKGNFPGRFSGRQFSNSRSEMNVSTLELGDSALYLCASSLEGYSPLHFGNGTRLTVT.

The rearrangement joins TRBV11-2 to TRBJ2-7, with D maybe TRBD2 (5 bases). CDR3 length: 11 residues. The germline CDR1 and CDR2 sequences are SGHAT and FQNNGV. Deletions cut 5 bases from V and 6 bases from J, with 8 bases between. The CDR3 coding sequence is TGTGCCAGCAGCCCTGCGGGCGAGCAGTACTTC. Residues: CASSPAGEQYF.

The gene calls are TRBV29-1 and TRBJ2-7; 8 bases line up with TRBD1. The CDR3 totals 16 residues. V dropped 5 bases and J dropped 2; count of bases not matched to a gene: 14. Per the germline V gene, CDR1 is SQVTM and CDR2 is ANQGSEA. The DNA for the CDR3 is TGCAGCGTTCTGTCCCGGGACAGGCTCAACACCTACGAGCAGTACTTC. It encodes CSVLSRDRLNTYEQYF.

The V call is TRBV27, the J call TRBJ2-1; 10 positions match TRBD1. V gave up 5 bases and J gave up 5 bases; unmatched junction bases: 6. This CDR3 is 15 amino acids long. Germline-derived CDR1 and CDR2 are MNHEY and SMNVEV (reference sequence). In nucleotides, the CDR3 is TGTGCCAGCAGTCCCTTGGGACAGGGGCACAATGAGCAGTTCTTC. This translates into CASSPLGQGHNEQFF.

The rearrangement links TRBV19 to TRBJ2-3; 10 bases map to TRBD2. V dropped 8 bases and J dropped 3; count of bases not matched to a gene: 11. Germline CDR1 reads LNHDA; CDR2 reads SQIVND (reference sequence). This CDR3 has 16 amino acids. The CDR3 DNA reads as TGTGCCAGTTCTAGCGGGGGCCCATTTGGTACAGATACGCAGTATTTT. The encoded protein is CASSSGGPFGTDTQYF.

The J gene is TRBJ2-1, the V gene TRBV5-6; a weak D match, TRBD1 (5 bases). CDR3 length equals 13 residues. The germline V gene encodes CDR1 SGHDT and CDR2 YYEEEE. V dropped 7 bases and J dropped 5 bases, with 13 bases sitting between them. The CDR3 DNA reads as TGTGCCAGCCTTGGGGCCCCAGACAATGAGCAGTTCTTC. Translation: CASLGAPDNEQFF.

This chain links TRBV5-4 with TRBJ2-5, with unresolved D. The germline V and J ends were trimmed by 3 bases and 1 base, with 10 bases remaining between them. This CDR3 spans 14 amino acids. In germline, CDR1 is SGHNT, CDR2 YYREEE (reference sequence). The CDR3 DNA is TGTGCCAGCAGCTATAGCTTGCGCCAAGAGACCCAGTACTTC. Translating it yields CASSYSLRQETQYF.

This clone appeared a few times. The chain couples TRBV7-9 to TRBJ1-4; the D is unclear. Deletions cut 1 base from V and 2 bases from J, with 2 bases between. CDR1 and CDR2 from the germline V gene are SEHNR and FQNEAQ (reference sequence). CDR3 length equals 13 residues. The CDR3 region has the DNA TGTGCCAGCAGCTTAGACACTAATGAAAAACTGTTTTTT. Residues: CASSLDTNEKLFF.

In regard to this clone: This sample also contains other DNA sequences that code for the same CDR3. V and J are TRBV11-2 and TRBJ2-1; 12 bases are shared with TRBD2. CDR1 SGHAT and CDR2 FQNNGV come from the germline V gene. This CDR3 comprises 18 residues. The ends lost 3 bases at V and 1 base at J; junction bases unmatched: 7. The CDR3 spells CASSFGLAGGDSYNEQFF. CDR3 in DNA: TGTGCCAGCAGCTTCGGCCTAGCGGGGGGGGATTCCTACAATGAGCAGTTCTTC.